The 22 T cell receptor beta chains in this list originate from one sample, sequenced in a study of T-cell reconstitution after alpha-beta-depleted transplantation in children (TCRdb year 2016). Interpreted using the paper, the treatment or condition label stands for: allogeneic hematopoietic cell transplantation with graft depleted of TCRalphabeta T cells and CD19 B cells. The receptor library was made with PCR. TCRdb records Illumina HiSeq 2500 as the sequencer. TCR libraries were prepared with molecular barcoding, using unique molecular identifiers to normalize TCRbeta repertoire quantification. TCRdb ran its own pipeline on the public reads, namely fastp trimming at Q25 and MiXCR clone calling, and kept in-frame beta chains. Identical CDR3 proteins give one entry, which carries the most common genes and DNA. This sample gives 440,000 or so distinct CDR3 sequences in total; 43% of them show up just once. The ten largest clones represent under 30% of the sample.

This material consisted of PBMCs, taken before TCRalphabeta/CD19-depleted stem cell transplant. These receptor sequences come from a girl aged 2 to 9 with aplastic anemia, due to receive a stem cell transplant.

V gene TRBV19 combines with J gene TRBJ1-3; no clear D. Trimming pared 9 bases from V and 0 bases from J, leaving 12 bases between. The CDR3 covers 14 residues. Looked up from germline, CDR1 is LNHDA and CDR2 is SQIVND (reference sequence). CDR3 bases: TGTGCCAGCGGGCAGGCAAACTCTGGAAACACCATATATTTT. It specifies CASGQANSGNTIYF.

The V call is TRBV20-1, the J call TRBJ2-1; TRBD2 agrees at 10 bases. This CDR3 is built from 17 residues. V shed 6 bases, J shed 6 bases, and the junction held 17 bases outside the gene matches. Germline-derived CDR1 and CDR2 are DFQATT and SNEGSKA (reference sequence). CDR3 residues: CSAISGRAKERSNEQFF. The CDR3 nucleotides read TGCAGTGCCATCAGCGGGAGGGCCAAAGAACGTAGCAATGAGCAGTTCTTC.

This clonotype was observed a few times. The chain carries TRBV7-2 and TRBJ2-7; maybe TRBD2 (6 bases). V dropped 6 bases and J dropped 5 bases, with 14 bases sitting between them. Germline-derived CDR1 and CDR2 are SGHTA and FQGNSA. CDR3 length: 13 amino acids. For the CDR3, the DNA is TGTGCCAGCAGTACGTCCGGGGAGGACGAGCAGTACTTC. Translation: CASSTSGEDEQYF.

This clonotype was detected only a few times. The V call is TRBV19, the J call TRBJ2-5; TRBD2 agrees at 10 bases. The CDR3 runs to 16 residues. V lost 4 bases to trimming and J lost 2 bases; unmatched junction nucleotides: 7. Germline V gives CDR1 LNHDA, CDR2 SQIVND (reference sequence). As DNA, the CDR3 is TGTGCCAGTAGTAATACTAGCGGGGCCCTTCAAGAGACCCAGTACTTC. The encoded protein is CASSNTSGALQETQYF.

A word on this clonotype: The junction differs from germline at one of its ends, possibly a read error. This chain connects TRBV24-1 to TRBJ2-3; weak D call: TRBD2 (5 bases). The germline CDR1 and CDR2 sequences are KGHDR and SFDVKD. The CDR3 runs to 14 residues. CDR3 nucleotides: TGTGCCACCAGTGGAGAAGGGAAGAGGGATACGCAGTATTTC. Encoded protein: CATSGEGKRDTQYF.

This clonotype was observed many times. The genes are TRBV11-2 and TRBJ2-2, with 10 bases lining up with TRBD1. Germline V CDR1 and CDR2: SGHAT, FQNNGV. V gave up 5 bases and J gave up 7 bases; unmatched junction bases: 7. The CDR3 is 15 residues long. Here the CDR3 reads CASSTDRGRGGELFF. Here the CDR3 DNA reads TGTGCCAGCAGCACAGACAGGGGGCGAGGCGGGGAGCTGTTTTTT.

The rearrangement joins TRBV7-9 to TRBJ2-7, with D unclear. The germline V and J ends were trimmed by 2 bases and 7 bases, with 6 bases remaining between them. Germline V gene lookup returns CDR1 SEHNR and CDR2 FQNEAQ (reference sequence). The CDR3 totals 11 residues. CDR3 sequence: CASSLQSEQYF. The CDR3 DNA is TGTGCCAGCAGCTTACAAAGTGAGCAGTACTTC.

This clonotype has more than one count but fewer than ten. V is TRBV6-5 and J is TRBJ2-1; 13 nucleotides align to TRBD2. V was pared by 2 bases and J by 9 bases, with 1 base of the junction left unmatched. CDR3 length: 14 residues. Germline V gene sequence: CDR1 MNHEY, CDR2 SVGAGI. CDR3 region: CASSYTSGGAEQFF. The CDR3 DNA sequence: TGTGCCAGCAGTTACACTAGCGGGGGGGCTGAGCAGTTCTTC.

This clonotype appeared many times. The chain employs TRBV3-1 and TRBJ1-1; a weak D match, TRBD1 (6 bases). Germline CDR1 LGHDT, CDR2 YNNKEL (reference sequence). This CDR3 is built from 14 residues. The ends were cut back, 3 bases at V and 9 bases at J, with 17 bases in the middle. Here the CDR3 reads CASSHGGGPSKAFF. CDR3 bases: TGTGCCAGCAGCCACGGGGGCGGCCCGAGTAAAGCTTTCTTT.

J is TRBJ2-5 and V is TRBV7-2; no clear D. CDR3 length: 15 amino acids. Germline V gives CDR1 SGHTA, CDR2 FQGNSA. The V and J ends lost 1 base and 2 bases respectively, with 11 bases between them. This chain's CDR3 is CASSLVLTYQETQYF. The DNA of the CDR3 is TGTGCCAGCAGCTTAGTTCTTACGTATCAAGAGACCCAGTACTTC.

V gene TRBV20-1 combines with J gene TRBJ2-7; TRBD1 matches at 8 bases. The CDR3 sequence is 12 residues long. The V gene's germline CDR1 is DFQATT and CDR2 SNEGSKA (reference sequence). V was clipped by 3 bases and J by 7 bases; unmatched bases: 5. The CDR3 loop is CSASRQGKEQYF. DNA of the CDR3: TGCAGTGCTAGCCGACAGGGGAAGGAGCAGTACTTC.

The chain carries TRBV20-1 and TRBJ2-6; D remains unclear. Germline V lookup: CDR1 DFQATT, CDR2 SNEGSKA (reference sequence). The CDR3 is 14 amino acids. V lost 0 bases and J 2 bases, leaving 5 bases between the germline ends. CDR3 DNA sequence: TGCAGTGCTAGAGATCCACCTGGGGCCAACGTCCTGACTTTC. It encodes CSARDPPGANVLTF.

This clonotype appeared a few times. V is TRBV20-1 and J is TRBJ1-2; D gene unclear. Germline V CDR1 and CDR2: DFQATT, SNEGSKA (reference sequence). CDR3 length: 12 residues. Trimming took off 7 bases at V and 7 bases at J, with 16 bases between the two ends. The CDR3 loop is CSVLPGVGGYTF. DNA for the CDR3: TGCAGTGTTTTACCCGGAGTGGGTGGCTACACCTTC.

In its sample, this clonotype was seen a few times. This chain joins TRBV5-8 and TRBJ2-3; D possibly corresponds to TRBD1 (6 bases). V lost 1 base and J lost 5, with 11 bases in between. The CDR3 extends over 14 amino acids. CDR1 is SGHTS and CDR2 is YDEGEE in the germline V gene. Here the CDR3 DNA reads TGTGCCAGCAGCTTGCGGCAGGGGATAGATACGCAGTATTTT. This encodes CASSLRQGIDTQYF.

This clonotype has at least ten counts. The chain recombines TRBV9 with TRBJ2-7; D gene uncertain. CDR3 size: 14 residues. Trimming shortened V by 0 bases and J by 0 bases, and 7 bases separated the two germline ends. Germline V CDR1 and CDR2: SGDLS, YYNGEE. CDR3 in amino acids: CASSVAAGSYEQYF. The CDR3 DNA is TGTGCCAGCAGCGTAGCGGCCGGCTCCTACGAGCAGTACTTC.

Only a few counts were recorded for this clonotype. The V call is TRBV24-1, the J call TRBJ2-1; D gene unclear. Trimming cost V 1 base and J 5 bases, with 8 bases left between them. CDR3 length: 14 amino acids. Germline CDR1 is KGHDR and CDR2 is SFDVKD. The CDR3 is CATSDFSRHNEQFF. The CDR3 coding sequence is TGTGCCACCAGTGATTTTAGCCGACACAATGAGCAGTTCTTC.

This clonotype was found a few times. This chain uses TRBV19 with TRBJ2-1; no clear D. Germline V gene lookup returns CDR1 LNHDA and CDR2 SQIVND (reference sequence). Deletions cut 4 bases from V and 0 bases from J, with 7 bases between. CDR3 length: 14 amino acids. CDR3 region: CASSRVDSYNEQFF. CDR3 in DNA: TGTGCCAGTAGTAGGGTGGACTCCTACAATGAGCAGTTCTTC.

This clonotype was picked up a small number of times. The chain is built from TRBV10-3 and TRBJ2-1; TRBD2 matches 14 bases. This CDR3 contains 16 residues. The V segment lost 8 bases and the J segment 6 bases; nucleotides outside the gene matches: 9. CDR1 and CDR2 (germline): ENHRY, SYGVKD. In DNA form, the CDR3 reads TGTGCCATCGCTGGGCCGGGACTAGCGGGAGTCAATGAGCAGTTCTTC. Protein: CAIAGPGLAGVNEQFF.

In this sample, this clonotype turned up once. This chain joins TRBV27 and TRBJ2-5; D may be TRBD1 or TRBD2 (6 bases each). In germline, CDR1 is MNHEY, CDR2 SMNVEV (reference sequence). V lost 2 bases and J 5 bases, leaving 18 bases between the germline ends. CDR3 size: 16 residues. Written as DNA, the CDR3 is TGTGCCAGCAGTTTACGGGGGCCCTCCAAAAGGGAGACCCAGTACTTC. Its protein product is CASSLRGPSKRETQYF.

This clonotype turned up a few times. The chain joins TRBV20-1 to TRBJ1-5; D call uncertain. The CDR3 covers 14 residues. The germline V and J ends were trimmed by 0 bases and 1 base, with 7 bases remaining between them. Germline assignment: CDR1 DFQATT and CDR2 SNEGSKA (reference sequence). The CDR3 DNA follows: TGCAGTGCTAGAGAATGGGGAAGCAATCAGCCCCAGCATTTT. Translated: CSAREWGSNQPQHF.

In regard to this clonotype: One end of the junction does not line up with germline, which may come from a read error. The chain links TRBV18 to TRBJ2-7, with TRBD1 matching over 7 bases. This CDR3 has 14 amino acids. Germline-derived CDR1 and CDR2 are KGHSH and LQKENI. In DNA, the CDR3 is TGTGCCTGCTCACCATCTCGACAGGGAGACGAGCAGTACTTC. It specifies CACSPSRQGDEQYF.

This clonotype was recorded many times. The chain recombines TRBV5-5 with TRBJ2-7, with 9 bases matching TRBD1. V lost 3 bases and J lost 10; bases outside the gene matches: 11. Germline V gene sequence: CDR1 SGHKS, CDR2 YYEKEE (reference sequence). The CDR3 has 14 residues. The CDR3 nucleotides read TGTGCCAGCAGCTCGGGACAGGGTGAAATAAGACAGTACTTC. Translating it yields CASSSGQGEIRQYF.